This T cell receptor beta chain was captured by sequencing in a study of OX40 agonist ivuxolimab in advanced cancers. Clones were sequenced by immunoSEQ multiplex PCR, and TCRdb holds only the in-frame ones, with some missing. Seen here are nearly 95,000 clones, 85% to 95% observed once, and the top ten hold around 3%. The length of the CDR3 is 11 residues. Trimming left V 7 bases short and J 10 bases short, with 13 bases between. The germline CDR1 and CDR2 sequences are SQVTM and ANQGSEA. This chain connects TRBV29-1 to TRBJ1-4; D not certain. This TCR came from an adult with an advanced solid tumor such as melanoma, head and neck, liver or kidney cancer. This material consisted of CD4+ or CD8+ T cells sorted from blood, taken in a trial of the OX40 agonist ivuxolimab. The CDR3 loop reads CSAPNEGKLFF. DNA of the CDR3: TGCAGCGCGCCGAATGAGGGAAAACTGTTTTTT.